This T cell receptor beta chain stems from a study of T cells in Graves' hyperthyroidism and ophthalmopathy. An approximately 9.4 ml volume of fresh peripheral blood provided the PBMCs. Trimming took 5 bases from V and 4 from J, leaving 17 bases between them. Germline CDR1 is SEHNR and CDR2 is FQNEAQ (reference sequence). The CDR3 has 15 residues. Amplified regions were TCR beta CDR3 sequences from RNA transcripts. Using the HTBI primer set, a first-round RT-PCR was run on the TCR CDR3. TCRdb re-called the multiplex PCR reads through MiXCR, storing one row per CDR3 protein. This repertoire shows about 330,000 distinct CDR3 sequences, roughly an eighth found once; its top ten account for 34%.

V is TRBV7-9 and J is TRBJ1-1; maybe TRBD1 (5 bases). Input material: blood. The sequence was collected from a woman aged 40-49 years with Graves' ophthalmopathy. This CDR3 reads CASSQSGGVGTEAFF. CDR3 in DNA: TGTGCCAGCAGCCAGTCCGGGGGAGTGGGCACTGAAGCTTTCTTT.